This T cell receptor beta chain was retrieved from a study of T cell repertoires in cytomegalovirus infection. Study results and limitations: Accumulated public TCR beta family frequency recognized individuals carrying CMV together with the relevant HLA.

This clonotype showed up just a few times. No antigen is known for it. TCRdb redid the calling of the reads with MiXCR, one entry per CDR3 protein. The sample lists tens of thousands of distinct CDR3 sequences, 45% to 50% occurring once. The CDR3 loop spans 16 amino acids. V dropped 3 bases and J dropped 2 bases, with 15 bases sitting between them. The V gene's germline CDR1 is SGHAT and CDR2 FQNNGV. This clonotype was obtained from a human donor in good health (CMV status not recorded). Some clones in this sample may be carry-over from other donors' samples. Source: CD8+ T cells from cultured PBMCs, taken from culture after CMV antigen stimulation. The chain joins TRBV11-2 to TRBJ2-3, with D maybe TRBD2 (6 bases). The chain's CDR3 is CASSFKAGSSTDTQYF. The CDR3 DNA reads TGTGCCAGCAGCTTCAAAGCGGGTTCTTCCACAGATACGCAGTATTTT.